The 28 T cell receptor beta chains in this list originate from one sample, sequenced in a study of blood T cell repertoires in COVID-19. Clones were sequenced by immunoSEQ multiplex PCR, and TCRdb holds only the in-frame ones, with some missing. This sample has a few hundred thousand clones, with roughly 80% found just once. Material: peripheral blood. Source of these receptors: a woman of 80 years or more with COVID-19, enrolled during active disease.

The chain links TRBV28 to TRBJ1-2, with 7 bases that match TRBD1. Germline-derived CDR1 and CDR2 are MDHEN and SYDVKM. The V segment lost 4 bases and the J segment 0 bases; nucleotides outside the gene matches: 5. CDR3 length equals 15 residues. For the CDR3, the DNA is TGTGCCAGCAGTTCTCAGGGGGGAGCTAACTATGGCTACACCTTC. Amino acids: CASSSQGGANYGYTF.

This chain uses TRBV4-1 with TRBJ2-5, with a weak D call TRBD1 (6 bases). With 5 bases removed from V and 4 bases from J, the gap between germline ends came to 20 bases. This CDR3 region has 16 residues. The germline V gene has CDR1 MGHRA and CDR2 YSYEKL. For the CDR3, the DNA is TGCGCCAGCAGCGGCTCCGGGACACAGAGTCGAGAGACCCAGTACTTC. Amino acids: CASSGSGTQSRETQYF.

This chain connects TRBV7-2 to TRBJ2-7, with TRBD2 as a possible D gene (7 bases). The V and J ends lost 3 bases and 2 bases respectively, with 14 bases between them. The length of the CDR3 is 15 residues. Germline V gene data show CDR1 as SGHTA and CDR2 as FQGNSA. The CDR3 reads CASSFGGRTPYEQYF. In DNA, the CDR3 is TGTGCCAGCAGCTTCGGGGGGCGTACCCCCTACGAGCAGTACTTC. Full variable domain (missing parts from reference TRBV7-2 and TRBJ2-7): GAGVSQSPSNKVTEKGKDVELRCDPISGHTALYWYRQSLGQGLEFLIYFQGNSAPDKSGLPSDRFSAERTGGSVSTLTIQRTQQEDSAVYLCASSFGGRTPYEQYFGPGTRLTVT.

V and J are TRBV4-1 and TRBJ1-6; 10 bases match TRBD1. V was pared by 0 bases and J by 7 bases, with 18 bases of the junction left unmatched. This CDR3 is 21 amino acids long. Germline V gene data show CDR1 as MGHRA and CDR2 as YSYEKL. CDR3 in amino acids: CASSQELEVPPGQGRNSPLHF. DNA for the CDR3: TGCGCCAGCAGCCAAGAATTGGAAGTACCCCCGGGACAGGGGAGAAATTCACCCCTCCACTTT.

This chain uses TRBV5-6 with TRBJ2-7; D is possibly TRBD2 (6 bases). This CDR3 spans 15 amino acids. Germline loops: CDR1 SGHDT, CDR2 YYEEEE. The V end was cut by 3 bases, the J end by 0 bases, with 13 bases between. CDR3 coding DNA: TGTGCCAGCAGCTGGGTGGGCGGGAACTCCTACGAGCAGTACTTC. Translated, it gives CASSWVGGNSYEQYF.

The rearrangement uses TRBV6-1 and TRBJ1-5, with a possible D match to TRBD1 (5 bases). In germline, CDR1 is MNHNS, CDR2 SASEGT. The length of the CDR3 is 16 residues. The V end was cut by 3 bases, the J end by 1 base, with 13 bases between. CDR3 sequence (DNA): TGTGCCAGCAGTGACTGGGGAGGGGCGAGCAATCAGCCCCAGCATTTT. Encoded protein: CASSDWGGASNQPQHF.

The gene calls are TRBV28 and TRBJ2-7; 7 nucleotides agree with TRBD2. The V and J ends lost 2 bases and 3 bases, in that order; junction bases with no gene match: 7. The CDR3 is 15 amino acids. Germline V gives CDR1 MDHEN, CDR2 SYDVKM. DNA of the CDR3: TGTGCCAGCAGTTTAATGCGGGGGAGCCGCTACGAGCAGTACTTC. Encoded protein: CASSLMRGSRYEQYF.

The rearrangement links TRBV4-1 to TRBJ1-1; D perhaps matches TRBD1 (6 bases). V was pared by 0 bases and J by 7 bases, with 12 bases between. This CDR3 region has 14 residues. Looked up from germline, CDR1 is MGHRA and CDR2 is YSYEKL. CDR3 sequence: CASSQDPGHDEAFF. In DNA, the CDR3 is TGCGCCAGCAGCCAAGATCCGGGACATGATGAAGCTTTCTTT.

This clone was detected only once. The chain is built from TRBV19 and TRBJ1-5, with TRBD1 as a possible D gene (5 bases). With 9 bases removed from V and 1 base from J, the gap between germline ends came to 13 bases. Germline loops: CDR1 LNHDA, CDR2 SQIVND (reference sequence). This CDR3 has 14 amino acids. In DNA form, the CDR3 reads TGTGCCAGCCATTCAGGGTACAGCAATCAGCCCCAGCATTTT. Protein sequence: CASHSGYSNQPQHF.

This sequence joins TRBV5-3 and TRBJ2-7; 7 bases map to TRBD2. TRBV5-3 is annotated as an ORF whose role is uncertain. The J segment lost 12 bases and the V segment lost 6 bases, leaving 15 bases of the junction unmatched. The CDR3 has 13 residues. The CDR3 here is CARNPGRCGGLYF. CDR3 DNA: TGTGCCAGAAACCCGGGGAGATGCGGGGGACTGTACTTC.

J is TRBJ2-5 and V is TRBV9; tentative D call: TRBD2 (5 bases). Germline V gene lookup returns CDR1 SGDLS and CDR2 YYNGEE. Trimming removed 0 bases at V and 5 bases at J, with 14 bases between. CDR3 length equals 15 residues. Written as DNA, the CDR3 is TGTGCCAGCAGCGTAGGAGGGAATGGGGTTGAGACCCAGTACTTC. Translated: CASSVGGNGVETQYF.

This clone was seen once. The chain joins TRBV30 to TRBJ1-1, with 7 bases fitting TRBD1. Trimming removed 3 bases from V and 8 bases from J; junction bases left unmatched: 15. Germline loops: CDR1 GTSNPN, CDR2 SVGIG (reference sequence). This CDR3 spans 15 amino acids. CDR3 loop: CAWRGDLGTESEAFF. In nucleotides, the CDR3 is TGTGCCTGGAGAGGAGATTTGGGGACAGAGTCGGAAGCTTTCTTT.

The J gene is TRBJ2-7, the V gene TRBV5-1, with TRBD1 identical over 9 bases. The CDR3 spans 16 residues. Germline CDR1 reads SGHRS; CDR2 reads YFSETQ. J gave up 0 bases and V 4 bases, and 8 bases lay outside the gene matches. This chain's CDR3 is CASSRRTGVSSYEQYF. CDR3 coding DNA: TGCGCCAGCAGCCGGCGGACAGGGGTGAGCTCCTACGAGCAGTACTTC.

The V gene is TRBV30, the J gene TRBJ2-1; 8 bases agree with TRBD1. Per the germline V gene, CDR1 is GTSNPN and CDR2 is SVGIG (reference sequence). There are 15 residues in the CDR3. Trimming at V came to 5 bases and at J to 1 base, leaving 7 bases not matched to a gene. The CDR3 nucleotides are TGTGCCTGGGGTCGCAGGGGGCAATCCTACAATGAGCAGTTCTTC. Residues: CAWGRRGQSYNEQFF.

The chain uses TRBV7-2 and TRBJ2-3; 10 bases map to TRBD1. The CDR3 is 18 residues long. V lost 1 base and J lost 13; bases outside the gene matches: 20. From germline, CDR1 is SGHTA and CDR2 FQGNSA. CDR3 sequence: CASSLDPPGTGDYPREYF. DNA of the CDR3: TGTGCCAGCAGCTTAGACCCGCCAGGGACAGGGGATTATCCCCGGGAGTATTTT.

The chain has TRBV18 and TRBJ1-2, with TRBD1 matching over 9 bases. Germline CDR1 is KGHSH and CDR2 is LQKENI. This CDR3 has 15 amino acids. Germline trimming cut 3 bases from V and 8 bases from J; bases unmatched to any gene: 10. The DNA for the CDR3 is TGTGCCAGCTCACCTTCCGGGACAGGGTCGATGGGCTACACCTTC. This codes for CASSPSGTGSMGYTF. Drawing the rest from reference TRBV18 and TRBJ1-2, the complete variable domain is NAGVMQNPRHLVRRRGQEARLRCSPMKGHSHVYWYRQLPEEGLKFMVYLQKENIIDESGMPKERFSAEFPKEGPSILRIQQVVRGDSAAYFCASSPSGTGSMGYTFGSGTRLTVV.

The rearrangement uses TRBV2 and TRBJ1-2; D is ambiguous. The CDR3 contains 12 residues. CDR1 is SNHLY and CDR2 is FYNNEI in the germline V gene. Trimming took off 2 bases at V and 5 bases at J, with 6 bases between the two ends. CDR3 amino acids: CASSEQAYGYTF. Written as DNA, the CDR3 is TGTGCCAGCAGTGAACAGGCTTATGGCTACACCTTC.

This chain joins TRBV6-5 and TRBJ1-6; possible D gene TRBD1, 5 bases. CDR1 is MNHEY and CDR2 is SVGAGI in the germline V gene. The CDR3 spans 14 residues. V gave up 6 bases and J gave up 10 bases, with 16 bases separating them. CDR3 sequence (DNA): TGTGCCAGCAGCCTCGGCAGGGTGCGGTCACCCCTCCACTTT. Protein sequence: CASSLGRVRSPLHF.

This sequence joins TRBV7-9 and TRBJ1-6, with D hard to call. This CDR3 comprises 13 residues. Trimming cost V 1 base and J 7 bases, with 5 bases left between them. Per the germline V gene, CDR1 is SEHNR and CDR2 is FQNEAQ (reference sequence). CDR3 DNA: TGTGCCAGCAGCTTAGTTTTAAATTCACCCCTCCACTTT. This codes for CASSLVLNSPLHF.

V usage is TRBV27 and J usage is TRBJ2-7; 10 bases agree with TRBD1. V trimming: 6 bases; J trimming: 2 bases; junction bases outside the gene matches: 4. The germline V gene has CDR1 MNHEY and CDR2 SMNVEV (reference sequence). This CDR3 is built from 14 residues. The CDR3 region has the DNA TGTGCCAGCAGCCGACAGGGGGCCGCCTACGAGCAGTACTTC. This sequence encodes CASSRQGAAYEQYF.

This clone was observed a handful of times. In nucleotides, the CDR3 is TGTGCCAGCAGCCGTTTAGCGGGAGAGAAGGTAAATGAGCAGTTCTTC. The encoded protein is CASSRLAGEKVNEQFF. The rearrangement joins TRBV5-5 to TRBJ2-1; TRBD2 aligns across 9 bases. The CDR3 extends over 16 amino acids. The germline V gene has CDR1 SGHKS and CDR2 YYEKEE (reference sequence). The ends lost 4 bases at V and 7 bases at J; junction bases unmatched: 12.

The rearrangement links TRBV6-6 to TRBJ2-3; tentative D call: TRBD1 (5 bases). Between the trimmed V and J ends, which lost 5 bases and 6 bases, there was a span of 9 bases. The CDR3 spans 12 residues. Germline CDR1 MNHNY, CDR2 SVGAGI (reference sequence). CDR3 residues: CASSPNRDTQYF. Written as DNA, the CDR3 is TGTGCCAGCAGTCCTAACAGGGATACGCAGTATTTT.

This sequence joins TRBV19 and TRBJ2-3; 7 nucleotides line up with TRBD1. Germline assignment: CDR1 LNHDA and CDR2 SQIVND (reference sequence). V trimming: 9 bases; J trimming: 4 bases; junction bases outside the gene matches: 4. The CDR3 is made up of 12 amino acids. For the CDR3, the DNA is TGTGCCAGCAGGGGGAATGCAGATACGCAGTATTTT. Translating gives CASRGNADTQYF.

The gene calls are TRBV4-1 and TRBJ1-2; D gene ambiguous. The CDR3 contains 16 residues. Trimming took 0 bases from V and 3 from J, leaving 14 bases between them. CDR1 MGHRA and CDR2 YSYEKL come from the germline V gene. The DNA of the CDR3 is TGCGCCAGCAGCCAAGATATCAACAGCCTATACTATGGCTACACCTTC. Protein sequence: CASSQDINSLYYGYTF.

V usage is TRBV14 and J usage is TRBJ2-5; 8 bases agree with TRBD2. Germline values: CDR1 SGHDN, CDR2 FVKESK. The trim removed 5 bases at V and 5 bases at J, leaving 16 bases unmatched. The CDR3 runs to 17 residues. The CDR3, as DNA: TGTGCCAGCAGCAAAGGTTCCGGGGGGGGCAGACGGGAGACCCAGTACTTC. Protein: CASSKGSGGGRRETQYF.

V gene TRBV5-1 combines with J gene TRBJ1-1, with 7 nucleotides matching TRBD1. V lost 4 bases and J lost 5; bases outside the gene matches: 5. CDR1 is SGHRS, CDR2 YFSETQ, per germline. The CDR3 spans 13 residues. This chain's CDR3 is CASSLQGQTEAFF. CDR3 bases: TGCGCCAGCAGCCTACAGGGGCAGACTGAAGCTTTCTTT.

The chain couples TRBV28 to TRBJ2-5, with D maybe TRBD1 (5 bases). V lost 6 bases and J lost 5, with 16 bases in between. The CDR3 extends over 14 amino acids. Germline V CDR1 and CDR2: MDHEN, SYDVKM. In DNA form, the CDR3 reads TGTGCCAGCAGAGCTCACCCAGGGCGGGAGACCCAGTACTTC. It translates to CASRAHPGRETQYF.

The chain has TRBV20-1 and TRBJ1-1; D uncertain. The CDR3 contains 12 residues. CDR1 and CDR2 (germline): DFQATT, SNEGSKA (reference sequence). The V end was cut by 3 bases, the J end by 1 base, with 6 bases between. The CDR3 protein is CSASTRNTEAFF. DNA of the CDR3: TGCAGTGCTAGTACGAGGAACACTGAAGCTTTCTTT.